These 10 T cell receptor beta chains were sequenced from one sample in a study of T-cell reconstitution after alpha-beta-depleted transplantation in children. This sample's TCRbeta library carried unique molecular identifier barcodes. Via MiXCR, TCRdb re-called the PCR reads, giving one row per CDR3 protein. The sample records more than 450,000 distinct CDR3 sequences, around 19% being singletons. The specimen was PBMCs from the stem cell graft donor, collected from the stem cell graft. The receptors were gathered from a human donor who donated a stem cell graft to a child with acute lymphoblastic leukemia.

The V and J genes are TRBV5-1 and TRBJ2-6; 9 bases agree with TRBD1. V dropped 0 bases and J dropped 2; count of bases not matched to a gene: 9. The CDR3 sequence is 19 residues long. Germline-derived CDR1 and CDR2 are SGHRS and YFSETQ. This chain's CDR3 is CASSLVWLGQGTGANVLTF. As DNA, the CDR3 is TGCGCCAGCAGCTTGGTGTGGTTGGGACAGGGAACTGGGGCCAACGTCCTGACTTTC.

This clonotype came up a few times. The CDR3 sequence: CASCTREAGAEQFF. The CDR3 DNA reads TGTGCCAGCTGCACGAGGGAGGCGGGAGCTGAGCAGTTCTTC. The chain has TRBV4-2 and TRBJ2-1; 7 positions match TRBD2. CDR3 length: 14 amino acids. Germline values: CDR1 LGHNA, CDR2 YNFKEQ. With V trimmed by 8 bases and J by 9 bases, 13 bases remained unmatched.

This clonotype was seen a handful of times. The rearrangement uses TRBV5-1 and TRBJ2-7; TRBD2 might be the D (5 bases). Trimming took off 0 bases at V and 2 bases at J, with 12 bases between the two ends. Germline CDR1 reads SGHRS; CDR2 reads YFSETQ. The CDR3 extends over 15 amino acids. The CDR3: CASSLDGVFTYEQYF. The CDR3 DNA reads as TGCGCCAGCAGCTTGGACGGGGTTTTCACCTACGAGCAGTACTTC.

The chain couples TRBV7-3 to TRBJ2-5; 7 nucleotides align to TRBD1. The length of the CDR3 is 16 residues. Unmatched junction bases numbered 16, after V lost 8 bases and J lost 4 bases. Germline V gives CDR1 SGHTA, CDR2 FQGTGA. The CDR3 bases are TGTGCCAGCGCTACCTCACAGGGGCCAACGCCAGAGACCCAGTACTTC. Translating gives CASATSQGPTPETQYF.

The chain carries TRBV4-2 and TRBJ2-2, with TRBD2 identical over 9 bases. This CDR3 is built from 18 residues. From germline, CDR1 is LGHNA and CDR2 YNFKEQ. V lost 2 bases and J lost 6; bases outside the gene matches: 13. CDR3 region: CASSQPGIIAGAPGELFF. CDR3 in DNA: TGTGCCAGCAGCCAACCGGGAATTATAGCGGGAGCGCCCGGGGAGCTGTTTTTT.

CDR3 loop: CASSSRIAGSYEQYF. The CDR3 region has the DNA TGTGCCAGCAGCTCCCGGATAGCGGGCTCCTACGAGCAGTACTTC. The V and J genes are TRBV7-6 and TRBJ2-7, with 7 nucleotides matching TRBD2. The germline gives CDR1 SGHVS, CDR2 FNYEAQ. The CDR3 length is 15 residues. After removal of 4 bases from V and 0 bases from J, the junction contained 6 bases not matched to a gene.

This rearrangement joins TRBV12-3 or TRBV12-4 to TRBJ2-3, with 7 bases lining up with TRBD2. Trimming took 6 bases from V and 3 from J; bases not matched to a gene: 9. This CDR3 is 15 amino acids long. This CDR3 is CASSPLGGRTDTQYF. CDR3 DNA sequence: TGTGCCAGCAGCCCGTTGGGCGGGAGAACAGATACGCAGTATTTT.

The chain links TRBV29-1 to TRBJ1-2; D gene uncertain. This CDR3 is built from 13 residues. The V end lost 4 bases, the J end lost 3 bases, and 12 bases lay between the germline ends. The V gene's germline CDR1 is SQVTM and CDR2 ANQGSEA. CDR3 DNA: TGCAGCGTTGTTCTACAGCCCGACTATGGCTACACCTTC. The encoded protein is CSVVLQPDYGYTF.

CDR3 amino acids: CASSLLGDMDTQYF. The CDR3 nucleotides read TGCGCCAGCAGCTTGTTAGGGGATATGGATACGCAGTATTTT. The J gene is TRBJ2-3, the V gene TRBV5-1; weak D call: TRBD1 (5 bases). V lost 1 base to trimming and J lost 6 bases, with 12 bases between them. The germline V gene has CDR1 SGHRS and CDR2 YFSETQ. This CDR3 is built from 14 residues.

The J gene is TRBJ2-4, the V gene TRBV6-1; 7 nucleotides agree with TRBD1. Germline V gives CDR1 MNHNS, CDR2 SASEGT. This CDR3 comprises 16 residues. J gave up 6 bases and V 5 bases, and 13 bases lay outside the gene matches. In DNA, the CDR3 is TGTGCCAGCAGTAAGGGGGCGAGGGGCCAAGGAAACATTCAGTACTTC. Translating gives CASSKGARGQGNIQYF.